This TCR beta chain was captured by sequencing in a study of blood T cell repertoires in COVID-19. The wider study: The United States, Italy and Spain were the sources of the acute and convalescent COVID-19 samples. Nucleic acid was either cDNA or gDNA, and it came from T cells, B-cell-depleted T cells, or PBMCs.

Under the authors' procedure: How many nucleated cells were present was estimated from reference gene primer amplification. TCRdb keeps only in-frame clones here, not all; method: immunoSEQ multiplex PCR. The DNA gave D and trimming, while V, J and clone size come from that table. The data contain 60,000 or so clones, 65% to 90% of them seen just once; the ten biggest clones take up approximately 20%. The CDR3 has 17 amino acids. Trimming removed 5 bases from V and 6 bases from J; junction bases left unmatched: 14. CDR1 is LNHDA and CDR2 is SQIVND in the germline V gene (reference sequence). V usage is TRBV19 and J usage is TRBJ2-7; TRBD2 matches at 12 bases. The clonotype was recovered from a human donor in a cohort sampled during active COVID-19. Sample: peripheral blood. CDR3 DNA: TGTGCCAGTAGTGGCCGGACTAGCGGGGACTATCGATTCGAGCAGTACTTC. Its protein product is CASSGRTSGDYRFEQYF.